This T cell receptor (beta chain) was documented in a study of shared clonotypes between healthy human individuals. Study in general: CD4 naive cells filled three plates per donor, CD4 memory three, CD8 naive two and CD8 memory one. The study, taken as a whole, reports: Generation probabilities were higher for clonotypes shared across all four sorted-subset donors than for unshared ones.

As for this clone: Its antigen is unidentified.

The CDR3 is 12 amino acids. Looked up from germline, CDR1 is MDHEN and CDR2 is SYDVKM. V dropped 8 bases and J dropped 4 bases, with 9 bases sitting between them. CD8 cells regarded as naive lacked CD45RO, were positively chosen for CCR7, and omitted terminally differentiated effector memory CD45RA+ cells. TCRdb's table, derived via immunoSEQ multiplex PCR, lists solely in-frame clones and lacks some. The sample has approximately 740,000 clones, 80% to 95% seen once. The material sequenced was naive CD8+ T cells sorted from blood. The chain joins TRBV28 to TRBJ2-1, with TRBD2 as a possible D gene (5 bases). This TCR was recovered from a man under 40 in good health. CDR3 sequence: CASGPGYNEQFF. Written as DNA, the CDR3 is TGTGCCAGCGGTCCGGGATACAATGAGCAGTTCTTC.